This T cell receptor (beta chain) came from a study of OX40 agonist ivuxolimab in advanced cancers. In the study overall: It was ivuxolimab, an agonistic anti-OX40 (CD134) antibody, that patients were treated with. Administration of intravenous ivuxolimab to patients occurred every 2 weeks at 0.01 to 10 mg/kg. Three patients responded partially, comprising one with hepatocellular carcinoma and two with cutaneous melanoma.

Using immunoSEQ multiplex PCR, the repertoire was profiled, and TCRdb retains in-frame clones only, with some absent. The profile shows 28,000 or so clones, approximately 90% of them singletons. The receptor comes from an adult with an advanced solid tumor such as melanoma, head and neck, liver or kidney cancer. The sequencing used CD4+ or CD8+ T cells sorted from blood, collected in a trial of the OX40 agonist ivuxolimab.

CDR3 sequence (DNA): TGCGCCAGCAGCACAGGGTTGGTCGTGAACACTGAAGCTTTCTTT. The encoded protein is CASSTGLVVNTEAFF. The gene calls are TRBV5-1 and TRBJ1-1, with D perhaps matching TRBD1 (6 bases). CDR1 is SGHRS, CDR2 YFSETQ, per germline. Trimming removed 4 bases from V and 0 bases from J, with 13 bases in between. The CDR3 is 15 amino acids. Based on the CDR3 plus reference TRBV5-1 and TRBJ1-1, the full variable domain is KAGVTQTPRYLIKTRGQQVTLSCSPISGHRSVSWYQQTPGQGLQFLFEYFSETQRNKGNFPGRFSGRQFSNSRSEMNVSTLELGDSALYLCASSTGLVVNTEAFFGQGTRLTVV.